This TCR beta chain was sequenced in a study of T cell clones after liver transplantation. Study context: Pre-transplant mixed lymphocyte reactions yielded third-party-reactive TCRbeta sequences as comparators for graft-donor-reactive sequences.

Produced via immunoSEQ multiplex PCR; TCRdb's table is partial and in-frame only. The table has tens of thousands of clones, approximately 87% seen once; the top ten hold roughly an eighth. V gave up 0 bases and J gave up 4 bases; unmatched junction bases: 3. The CDR3 length is 16 residues. Per the germline V gene, CDR1 is SGHDT and CDR2 is YYEEEE. Here the sequenced sample was CD8+ T cells from blood, taken 12 months after liver transplant. The chain recombines TRBV5-6 with TRBJ2-1; 11 bases align to TRBD2. This clonotype originated in a human patient who received a liver transplant. Among the T cells, some may be from the graft donor. Here the CDR3 reads CASSLALAGVYNEQFF. The CDR3 DNA is TGTGCCAGCAGCTTGGCACTAGCGGGAGTTTACAATGAGCAGTTCTTC.